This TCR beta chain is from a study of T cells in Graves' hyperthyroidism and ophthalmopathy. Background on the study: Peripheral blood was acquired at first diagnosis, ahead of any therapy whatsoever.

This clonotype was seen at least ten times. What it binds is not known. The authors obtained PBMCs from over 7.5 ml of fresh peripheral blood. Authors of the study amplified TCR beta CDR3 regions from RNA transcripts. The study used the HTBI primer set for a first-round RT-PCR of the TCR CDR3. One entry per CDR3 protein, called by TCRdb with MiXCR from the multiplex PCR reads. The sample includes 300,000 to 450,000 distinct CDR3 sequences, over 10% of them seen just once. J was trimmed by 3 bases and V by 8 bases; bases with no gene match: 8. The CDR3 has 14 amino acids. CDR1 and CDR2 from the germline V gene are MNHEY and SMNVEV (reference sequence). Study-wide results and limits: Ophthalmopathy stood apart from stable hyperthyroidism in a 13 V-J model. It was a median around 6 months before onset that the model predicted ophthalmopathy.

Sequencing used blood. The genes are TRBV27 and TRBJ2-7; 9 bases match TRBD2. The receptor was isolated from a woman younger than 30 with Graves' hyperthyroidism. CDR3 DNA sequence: TGTGCCAGCTCACTTAGCGGGGGAAGCTACGAGCAGTACTTC. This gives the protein CASSLSGGSYEQYF.